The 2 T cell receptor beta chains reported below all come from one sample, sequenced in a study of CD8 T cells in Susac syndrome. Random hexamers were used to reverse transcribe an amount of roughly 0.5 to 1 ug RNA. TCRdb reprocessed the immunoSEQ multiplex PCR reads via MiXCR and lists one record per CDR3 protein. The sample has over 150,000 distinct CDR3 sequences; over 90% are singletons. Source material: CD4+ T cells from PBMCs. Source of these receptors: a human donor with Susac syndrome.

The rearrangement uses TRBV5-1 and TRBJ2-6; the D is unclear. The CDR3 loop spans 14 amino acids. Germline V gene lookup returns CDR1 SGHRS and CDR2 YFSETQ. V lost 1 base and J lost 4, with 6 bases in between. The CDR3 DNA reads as TGCGCCAGCAGCTTGTACGGGGGGGCCAACGTCCTGACTTTC. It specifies CASSLYGGANVLTF.

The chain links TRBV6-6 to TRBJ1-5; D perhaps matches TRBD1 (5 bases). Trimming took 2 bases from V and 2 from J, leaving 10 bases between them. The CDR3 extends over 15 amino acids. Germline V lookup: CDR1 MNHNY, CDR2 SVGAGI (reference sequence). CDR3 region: CASSYGAGGNQPQHF. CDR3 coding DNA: TGTGCCAGCAGTTACGGAGCGGGGGGCAATCAGCCCCAGCATTTT.